The T cell receptor beta chain described here comes from a study of blood T cell repertoires in COVID-19. The CDR3 is made up of 15 amino acids. The V and J ends lost 6 bases and 7 bases, in that order; junction bases with no gene match: 13. The V gene's germline CDR1 is SNHLY and CDR2 FYNNEI. Per the authors' pipeline: Reference gene primer amplification yielded estimated nucleated cell counts. Clones were sequenced by immunoSEQ multiplex PCR, and TCRdb holds only the in-frame ones, with some missing. That table gives V, J and clone size, and the DNA gave D and trimming. The sample has some 120,000 clones; about 90% are singletons.

This rearrangement joins TRBV2 to TRBJ1-1; 8 nucleotides match TRBD1. Sequences were obtained from peripheral blood. This receptor was obtained from a woman in her forties or fifties with active or convalescent COVID-19. The CDR3 reads CASSPDRGARLEAFF. In nucleotides, the CDR3 is TGTGCCAGCAGCCCAGACAGGGGCGCCCGTCTTGAAGCTTTCTTT.